A single T cell receptor (beta chain) is shown here with its context. What it recognizes is unknown. Germline lookup yields CDR1 KGHSH and CDR2 LQKENI. The CDR3 extends over 13 amino acids. Trimming removed 8 bases from V and 6 bases from J, with 14 bases in between. Primers included in the PCR were 60 Vbeta and 13 Jbeta primers. Profiling relied on immunoSEQ multiplex PCR, and the TCRdb table lists in-frame clones only, not all of them. The sample lists approximately 140,000 clones; approximately 79% were seen once. The sample is drawn from a study of cytomegalovirus exposure and HLA in healthy donors. Findings and caveats of the study: Accurate prediction of most subjects' HLA-A and HLA-B alleles from TCR beta sequences was reported.

The chain uses TRBV18 and TRBJ2-4; D is perhaps TRBD2 (5 bases). This TCR was recovered from a man aged 45-65 years in good health and CMV-seropositive. Sequenced: PBMCs. CDR3 in DNA: TGTGCCAGCCGGGGTTGGGAACTAAACATTCAGTACTTC. This sequence encodes CASRGWELNIQYF.